The 9 T cell receptor beta chains below come from one sample, sequenced in a study of blood T cell repertoires in COVID-19. Assay: immunoSEQ multiplex PCR; the TCRdb copy retains only in-frame clones and omits some. The sample lists about 410,000 clones; about 89% were seen once. Sequencing was carried out using peripheral blood. The receptors originated from a woman aged 40 to 50 with COVID-19, enrolled during active disease.

The chain carries TRBV30 and TRBJ1-2; no reliable D call. CDR1 and CDR2 from the germline V gene are GTSNPN and SVGIG (reference sequence). Trimming pared 2 bases from V and 4 bases from J, leaving 17 bases between. This CDR3 is built from 15 residues. The CDR3 loop is CAWSLSRTGGYGYTF. CDR3 DNA: TGTGCCTGGAGTCTCTCAAGGACTGGCGGCTATGGCTACACCTTC.

The CDR3 spells CASRLRTGWNTEAFF. CDR3 sequence (DNA): TGTGCCAGCCGCCTGAGGACAGGCTGGAACACTGAAGCTTTCTTT. V and J are TRBV28 and TRBJ1-1; 7 bases fit TRBD1. The CDR3 is 15 residues long. Trimming removed 8 bases from V and 1 base from J; junction bases left unmatched: 10. CDR1 and CDR2 from the germline V gene are MDHEN and SYDVKM.

Regarding this clone: The same CDR3 also results from other DNA sequences found in this sample. The chain links TRBV12-3 or TRBV12-4 to TRBJ2-7; D is possibly TRBD1 (6 bases). The CDR3 is 13 amino acids. Trimming left V 5 bases short and J 2 bases short, with 10 bases between. The CDR3 nucleotides are TGTGCCAGCAGTCTCGGACAGCCCTACGAGCAGTACTTC. Its translation: CASSLGQPYEQYF.

CDR3: CASSTLGQGGTEQYF. As DNA, the CDR3 is TGCGCCAGCAGCACATTGGGACAGGGGGGTACAGAGCAGTACTTC. V usage is TRBV4-3 and J usage is TRBJ2-7; 11 bases fit TRBD1. Germline V gene data show CDR1 as LGHNA and CDR2 as YSLEER. The ends lost 5 bases at V and 7 bases at J; junction bases unmatched: 10. This CDR3 is 15 amino acids long.

This clone was picked up a small number of times. CDR3 amino acids: CASSLDGPSYNEQFF. The CDR3 DNA sequence: TGTGCCAGCAGCTTAGATGGTCCTAGCTACAATGAGCAGTTCTTC. The V gene is TRBV11-2, the J gene TRBJ2-1; D is ambiguous. Germline V gene sequence: CDR1 SGHAT, CDR2 FQNNGV. V was clipped by 0 bases and J by 3 bases, with 9 bases between them. The CDR3 runs to 15 residues.

The genes are TRBV6-5 and TRBJ2-7, with 11 bases that match TRBD1. Trimming took 6 bases from V and 6 from J; bases not matched to a gene: 4. The CDR3 sequence is 13 residues long. CDR1 and CDR2 (germline): MNHEY, SVGAGI. The CDR3 region is CASRDRGQGEQYF. In nucleotides, the CDR3 is TGTGCCAGCAGGGACAGGGGGCAAGGCGAGCAGTACTTC.

V gene TRBV4-1 combines with J gene TRBJ2-1; 10 bases match TRBD2. The CDR3 contains 18 residues. Germline loops: CDR1 MGHRA, CDR2 YSYEKL. V shed 1 base, J shed 9 bases, and the junction held 15 bases outside the gene matches. CDR3 protein: CASSQAVGKRGGRGEQFF. The CDR3 nucleotides read TGCGCCAGCAGCCAAGCCGTCGGAAAGCGGGGGGGCAGGGGTGAGCAGTTCTTC.

The chain couples TRBV30 to TRBJ1-6; 7 bases line up with TRBD1. V lost 1 base to trimming and J lost 18 bases; unmatched junction nucleotides: 12. CDR3 size: 13 residues. CDR1 is GTSNPN, CDR2 SVGIG, per germline (reference sequence). Written as DNA, the CDR3 is TGTGCCTGGAGTGCCCGACAGGGAACGGCCCCCCACTTT. It encodes CAWSARQGTAPHF.

This clone was counted once. The V call is TRBV29-1, the J call TRBJ2-7, with 8 bases identical to TRBD1. This CDR3 has 13 amino acids. CDR1 and CDR2 from the germline V gene are SQVTM and ANQGSEA. Trimming took 6 bases from V and 1 from J; bases not matched to a gene: 5. The CDR3: CSVKRQGSYEQYF. DNA for the CDR3: TGCAGCGTCAAAAGACAGGGGTCCTACGAGCAGTACTTC.